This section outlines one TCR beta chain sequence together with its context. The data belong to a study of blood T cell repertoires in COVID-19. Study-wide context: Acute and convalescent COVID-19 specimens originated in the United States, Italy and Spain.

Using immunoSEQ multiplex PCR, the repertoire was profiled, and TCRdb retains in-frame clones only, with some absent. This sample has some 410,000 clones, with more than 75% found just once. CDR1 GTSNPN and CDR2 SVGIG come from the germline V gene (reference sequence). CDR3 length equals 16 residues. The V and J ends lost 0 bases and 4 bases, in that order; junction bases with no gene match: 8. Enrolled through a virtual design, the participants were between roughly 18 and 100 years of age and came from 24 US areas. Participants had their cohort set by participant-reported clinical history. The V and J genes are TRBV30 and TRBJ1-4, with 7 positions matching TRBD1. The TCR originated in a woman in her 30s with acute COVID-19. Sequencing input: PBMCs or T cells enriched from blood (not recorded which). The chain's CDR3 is CAWSVSGQRVNEKLFF. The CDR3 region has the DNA TGTGCCTGGAGTGTATCGGGACAGCGCGTTAATGAAAAACTGTTTTTT.